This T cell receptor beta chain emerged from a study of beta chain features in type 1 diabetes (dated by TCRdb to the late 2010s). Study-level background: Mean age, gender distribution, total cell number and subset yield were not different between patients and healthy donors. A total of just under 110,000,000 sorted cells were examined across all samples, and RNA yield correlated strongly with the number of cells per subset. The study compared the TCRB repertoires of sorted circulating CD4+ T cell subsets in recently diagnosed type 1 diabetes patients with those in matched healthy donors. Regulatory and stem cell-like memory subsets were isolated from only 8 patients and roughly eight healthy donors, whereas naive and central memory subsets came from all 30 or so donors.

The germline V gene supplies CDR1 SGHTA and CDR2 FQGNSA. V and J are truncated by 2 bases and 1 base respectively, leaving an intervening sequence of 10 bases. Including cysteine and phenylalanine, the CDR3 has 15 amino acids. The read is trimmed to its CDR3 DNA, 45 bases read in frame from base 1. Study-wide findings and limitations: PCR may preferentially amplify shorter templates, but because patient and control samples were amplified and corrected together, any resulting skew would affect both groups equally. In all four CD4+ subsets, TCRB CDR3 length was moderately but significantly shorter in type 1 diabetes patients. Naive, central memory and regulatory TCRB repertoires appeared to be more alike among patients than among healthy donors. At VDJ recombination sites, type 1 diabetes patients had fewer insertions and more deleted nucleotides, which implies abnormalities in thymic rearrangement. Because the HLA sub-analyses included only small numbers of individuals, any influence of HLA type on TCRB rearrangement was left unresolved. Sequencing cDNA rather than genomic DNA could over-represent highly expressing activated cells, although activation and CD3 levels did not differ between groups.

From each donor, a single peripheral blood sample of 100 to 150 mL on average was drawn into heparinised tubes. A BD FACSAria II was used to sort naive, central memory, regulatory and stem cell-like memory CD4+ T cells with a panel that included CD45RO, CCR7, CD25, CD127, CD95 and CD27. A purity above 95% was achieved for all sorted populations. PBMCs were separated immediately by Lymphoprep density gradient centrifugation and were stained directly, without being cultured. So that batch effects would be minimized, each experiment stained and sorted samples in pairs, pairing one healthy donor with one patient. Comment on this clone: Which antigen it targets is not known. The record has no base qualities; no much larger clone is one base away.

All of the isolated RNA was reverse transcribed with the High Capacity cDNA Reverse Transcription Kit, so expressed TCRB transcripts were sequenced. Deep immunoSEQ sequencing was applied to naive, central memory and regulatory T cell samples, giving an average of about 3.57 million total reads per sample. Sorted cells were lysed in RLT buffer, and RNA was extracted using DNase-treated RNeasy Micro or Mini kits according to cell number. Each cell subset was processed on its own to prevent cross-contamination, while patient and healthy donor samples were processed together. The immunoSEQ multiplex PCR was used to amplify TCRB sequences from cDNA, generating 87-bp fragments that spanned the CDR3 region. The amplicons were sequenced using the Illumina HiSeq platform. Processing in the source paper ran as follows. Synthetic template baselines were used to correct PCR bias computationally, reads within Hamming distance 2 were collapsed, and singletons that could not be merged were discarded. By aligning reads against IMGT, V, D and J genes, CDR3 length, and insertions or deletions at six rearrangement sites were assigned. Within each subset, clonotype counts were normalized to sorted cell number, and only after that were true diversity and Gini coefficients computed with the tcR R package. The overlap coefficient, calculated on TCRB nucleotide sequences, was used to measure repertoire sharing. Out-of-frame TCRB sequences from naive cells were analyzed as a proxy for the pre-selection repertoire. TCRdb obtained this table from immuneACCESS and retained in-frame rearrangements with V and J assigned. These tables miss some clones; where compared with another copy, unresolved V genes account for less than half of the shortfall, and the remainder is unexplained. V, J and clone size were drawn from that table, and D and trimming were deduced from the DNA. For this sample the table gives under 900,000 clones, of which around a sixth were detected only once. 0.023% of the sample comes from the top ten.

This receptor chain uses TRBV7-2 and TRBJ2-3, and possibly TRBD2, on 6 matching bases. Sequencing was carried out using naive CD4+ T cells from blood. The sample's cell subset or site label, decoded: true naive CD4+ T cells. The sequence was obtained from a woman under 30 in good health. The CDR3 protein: CTSSLWERGTDTQYF. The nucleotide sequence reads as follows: TGTACCAGCAGCTTATGGGAGCGGGGCACAGATACGCAGTATTTT.